This passage covers 20 T cell receptor beta chains from one sample sequenced in a study of cytomegalovirus exposure and HLA in healthy donors. The PCR made use of 60 Vbeta and 13 Jbeta primers. Some clones are missing from TCRdb's copy, which holds only in-frame ones; the method was immunoSEQ multiplex PCR. The sample lists 150,000 to 200,000 clones, about 80% seen once, with just under 1% in the top ten. Sequenced sample: PBMCs. The receptors were sampled from a woman aged 50 to 60 in good health and CMV-seropositive.

The chain recombines TRBV7-9 with TRBJ1-4; perhaps TRBD1 as D (5 bases). Germline assignment: CDR1 SEHNR and CDR2 FQNEAQ (reference sequence). V gave up 5 bases and J gave up 6 bases, with 10 bases separating them. The CDR3 covers 13 residues. As DNA, the CDR3 is TGTGCCAGCAGCCCGGGGGTCGATGAAAAACTGTTTTTT. Translating it yields CASSPGVDEKLFF. Variable domain in full (rest from reference TRBV7-9 and TRBJ1-4): DTGVSQNPRHKITKRGQNVTFRCDPISEHNRLYWYRQTLGQGPEFLTYFQNEAQLEKSRLLSDRFSAERPKGSFSTLEIQRTEQGDSAMYLCASSPGVDEKLFFGSGTQLSVL.

The rearrangement joins TRBV7-2 to TRBJ2-1; 10 bases are a match to TRBD2. Trimming cost V 5 bases and J 4 bases; bases outside gene matches: 5. Germline V gene data show CDR1 as SGHTA and CDR2 as FQGNSA. This CDR3 is built from 15 residues. The CDR3 is CASSQTSGPYNEQFF. CDR3 bases: TGTGCCAGCAGCCAGACTAGCGGGCCTTACAATGAGCAGTTCTTC.

The chain carries TRBV13 and TRBJ1-1; no clear D. This CDR3 is built from 16 residues. Germline CDR1 is PRHDT and CDR2 is FYEKMQ (reference sequence). The ends were cut back, 1 base at V and 0 bases at J, with 12 bases in the middle. The CDR3 region is CASSLAPSHMNTEAFF. CDR3 in DNA: TGTGCCAGCAGCTTAGCCCCCTCCCACATGAACACTGAAGCTTTCTTT.

The V gene is TRBV6-1, the J gene TRBJ1-2; D perhaps matches TRBD1 (6 bases). The CDR3 length is 12 residues. Germline loops: CDR1 MNHNS, CDR2 SASEGT. Between the trimmed V and J ends, which lost 9 bases and 8 bases, there was a span of 16 bases. CDR3: CASRQAPGGYTF. The CDR3 coding sequence is TGTGCCAGTAGACAGGCCCCGGGGGGCTACACCTTC.

The chain's CDR3 is CATSRGASGGADTQYF. The CDR3 DNA reads as TGTGCCACCAGCAGAGGGGCTAGCGGGGGGGCAGATACGCAGTATTTT. The V call is TRBV15, the J call TRBJ2-3; 12 bases map to TRBD2. CDR3 length equals 16 residues. Unmatched junction bases numbered 3, after V lost 1 base and J lost 4 bases. CDR1 and CDR2 (germline): LNHNV, YYDKDF (reference sequence).

The chain is built from TRBV4-2 and TRBJ2-3, with D perhaps matching TRBD1 (6 bases). CDR1 is LGHNA and CDR2 is YNFKEQ in the germline V gene. Trimming took off 3 bases at V and 6 bases at J, with 13 bases between the two ends. The CDR3 sequence is 14 residues long. This chain's CDR3 is CASSQGSGADTQYF. Here the CDR3 DNA reads TGTGCCAGCAGCCAGGGCTCAGGGGCCGATACGCAGTATTTT.

The V gene is TRBV10-3, the J gene TRBJ2-2; D is unresolved. CDR1 is ENHRY and CDR2 is SYGVKD in the germline V gene. The V end was cut by 0 bases, the J end by 1 base, with 6 bases between. The CDR3 sequence is 15 residues long. CDR3 bases: TGTGCCATCAGTGAGTCGATTAGGAACACCGGGGAGCTGTTTTTT. Protein product: CAISESIRNTGELFF.

The V call is TRBV5-1, the J call TRBJ1-1, with 10 bases fitting TRBD1. Germline CDR1 is SGHRS and CDR2 is YFSETQ. The CDR3 is made up of 20 amino acids. V shed 1 base and J 5 bases; nucleotides not matched to a gene: 20. CDR3 in DNA: TGCGCCAGCAGCTTGCTGGCGCGCTCGACTCCGGGACAGGGGTTAACTGAAGCTTTCTTT. This sequence encodes CASSLLARSTPGQGLTEAFF.

This clone was observed a handful of times. The chain employs TRBV7-9 and TRBJ1-1; no clear D. Germline lookup yields CDR1 SEHNR and CDR2 FQNEAQ (reference sequence). The CDR3 runs 18 residues. V was cut by 7 bases and J by 5 bases, with 29 bases left in between. CDR3 in amino acids: CASTLALLNRRGRTEAFF. DNA for the CDR3: TGTGCCAGCACCTTGGCCCTTTTGAACAGACGCGGGCGTACTGAAGCTTTCTTT.

CDR3: CASSLLQPIHEQYF. The CDR3 nucleotides are TGTGCCAGCAGTTTATTACAGCCGATTCACGAGCAGTACTTC. The chain couples TRBV28 to TRBJ2-7; D uncertain. This CDR3 is 14 amino acids long. The germline CDR1 and CDR2 sequences are MDHEN and SYDVKM. Trimming stripped 1 base from V and 5 bases from J, with 12 bases between.

This clone was seen more than once but under ten times. The V call is TRBV4-2, the J call TRBJ2-5, with 9 bases fitting TRBD1. The CDR3 is 15 residues long. Germline V gene data show CDR1 as LGHNA and CDR2 as YNFKEQ. The trim removed 4 bases at V and 5 bases at J, leaving 8 bases unmatched. CDR3 in amino acids: CASSRGQGMGETQYF. As DNA, the CDR3 is TGTGCCAGCAGCCGAGGACAGGGGATGGGGGAGACCCAGTACTTC.

The V gene is TRBV28, the J gene TRBJ1-2, with 7 bases matching TRBD1. The CDR3 runs to 16 residues. Germline CDR1 reads MDHEN; CDR2 reads SYDVKM. After removal of 5 bases from V and 2 bases from J, the junction contained 11 bases not matched to a gene. The CDR3 sequence is CASSLQGDGGNYGYTF. CDR3 coding DNA: TGTGCCAGCAGTCTCCAGGGGGATGGAGGGAACTATGGCTACACCTTC.

The genes are TRBV28 and TRBJ1-5, with D perhaps matching TRBD1 (6 bases). The CDR3 contains 14 residues. V was pared by 7 bases and J by 3 bases, with 13 bases between. Germline lookup yields CDR1 MDHEN and CDR2 SYDVKM. The CDR3 protein is CASMRAGDNQPQHF. CDR3 sequence (DNA): TGTGCCAGCATGAGGGCAGGGGACAATCAGCCCCAGCATTTT.

The CDR3 protein is CASTQSTAYEQYF. In DNA form, the CDR3 reads TGTGCCAGCACCCAAAGTACAGCCTACGAGCAGTACTTC. The rearrangement joins TRBV6-4 to TRBJ2-7; D not certain. Trimming pared 7 bases from V and 2 bases from J, leaving 12 bases between. The CDR3 totals 13 residues. In germline, CDR1 is MRHNA, CDR2 SNTAGT.

CDR3 protein: CASSRAGDTGNTIYF. The CDR3 region has the DNA TGTGCCAGCAGCCGAGCGGGGGATACTGGAAACACCATATATTTT. The chain couples TRBV5-8 to TRBJ1-3; a possible D gene is TRBD1 (5 bases). V was cut by 4 bases and J by 2 bases, with 13 bases left in between. The CDR3 is 15 amino acids. Germline CDR1 SGHTS, CDR2 YDEGEE.

The gene calls are TRBV25-1 and TRBJ2-5, with 8 bases matching TRBD2. The end of the DNA is better explained by TRBJ2-7, so the J call may be wrong. This CDR3 has 16 amino acids. Germline V gives CDR1 MGHDK, CDR2 SYGVNS. The CDR3: CASSESGGKRRYEQYF. In nucleotides, the CDR3 is TGTGCCAGCAGTGAGTCGGGGGGGAAGAGGCGCTACGAGCAGTACTTC.

The chain has TRBV9 and TRBJ1-1; TRBD1 aligns across 9 bases. J was trimmed by 3 bases and V by 4 bases; bases with no gene match: 4. The length of the CDR3 is 14 residues. CDR1 is SGDLS and CDR2 is YYNGEE in the germline V gene. DNA of the CDR3: TGTGCCAGCAGCCTAGACAGGGGGGACACTGAAGCTTTCTTT. It encodes CASSLDRGDTEAFF.

V and J are TRBV16 and TRBJ1-1, with D unresolved. Germline V gives CDR1 KGHSY, CDR2 FQNENV. This CDR3 has 13 amino acids. With 1 base removed from V and 0 bases from J, the gap between germline ends came to 3 bases. Here the CDR3 reads CASSQYLNTEAFF. DNA of the CDR3: TGTGCCAGCAGCCAATACTTGAACACTGAAGCTTTCTTT.

The chain uses TRBV4-3 and TRBJ1-5; weak D call: TRBD1 (6 bases). The V end was cut by 4 bases, the J end by 7 bases, with 14 bases between. Per germline, CDR1 LGHNA and CDR2 YSLEER. This CDR3 is 14 amino acids long. CDR3 nucleotides: TGCGCCAGCAGCCTAAAGCCAGGGGTCCAGCCCCAGCATTTT. As protein: CASSLKPGVQPQHF.

This chain joins TRBV2 and TRBJ2-5, with D possibly being TRBD1 (5 bases). V was cut by 7 bases and J by 5 bases, with 14 bases left in between. This CDR3 is 13 amino acids long. CDR1 and CDR2 (germline): SNHLY, FYNNEI. This CDR3 is CASTENRRETQYF. CDR3 DNA sequence: TGTGCCAGCACCGAAAACAGGCGGGAGACCCAGTACTTC.